This TCR beta chain is from a study of T cell responses to AZD1222 COVID-19 vaccine (dated by TCRdb to the early 2020s). Regarding the study in general: Because spike-specific TCR depth and breadth did not differ between the two schedules, AZD1222 recipients who got a second dose at roughly 4 weeks were pooled with those who got a second dose at roughly 12 weeks. Trial participants were enrolled by age into 18-55, 56-69 and 70-plus year subgroups, with approximately 160, 26 and 62 TCR-sequenced participants respectively. A total of around 240 trial participants underwent TCR sequencing, of whom around 210 had received two doses of AZD1222 and some 25 had received two doses of the MenACWY control vaccine. Here is what the overall study found, with its caveats: Participants were mostly white British, with more females than males. The authors suggested clonal diversity may have been underestimated. Reportedly, almost half of the unique spike-specific TCRs recognized epitopes lying outside the regions that are mutated in the B.1.351 and B.1.1.7 variants. No day 14 peak-response samples were available, so repertoires were characterized only after the peak T cell response. Only a handful of AZD1222 recipients were SARS-CoV-2 seropositive at baseline, limiting conclusions about previously exposed vaccinees. In the small 56-69-year group, the increase in depth fell short of significance, most likely because of low power. The whole spike protein was spanned by vaccine-associated CD4 TCRs, and dominant responses were seen in regions 160-218 and 743-854. A significant rise in spike-specific TCR breadth and depth was observed after two AZD1222 doses relative to day 0 and relative to MenACWY recipients.

Comments on this clone: Its recognized antigen is unknown. No much larger clonotype is one base removed from it; base qualities were not supplied.

This specimen's time point label, interpreted: baseline before first vaccination. Samples from vaccinated people were obtained from the UK trials COV001 and COV002, which included a single-blind randomized controlled phase 2/3 trial of AZD1222 (ChAdOx1 nCoV-19) in healthy adults. For TCRbeta chain sequencing, PBMC samples from trial participants were taken at day 0 and at day 28 after the second dose. The CDR3 runs 15 amino acids, cysteine and phenylalanine included. CDR3 DNA is the only sequence kept; it has 45 bases, read in frame from the first base. The V and J ends are trimmed by 6 bases and 5 bases, leaving 19 bases between them. The CDR3 regions of human TCRbeta chains were analyzed by immunosequencing. Per the original workflow: TCRs in the repertoires were compared against a reference library of SARS-CoV-2-specific TCRs that had been generated with the MIRA antigen-specificity platform. Breadth was defined as the fraction of unique TCRs that were SARS-CoV-2-associated, and depth was defined as the fraction of total T cells that were SARS-CoV-2-associated. Using the MIRA data, each spike-specific TCR was mapped to the spike region that the TCR reacts to and placed in a CD4 or CD8 class. Log10-transformed breadth and depth values were compared by one-way ANOVA with Sidak's multiple comparisons tests. TCRdb carries this immuneACCESS record with in-frame sequences only. Its versions omit some clonotypes, under half of them owing to an unresolved V gene in the studies checked, with the rest unexplained. The V and J calls and clone size come from that table; D and trimming were worked out from the DNA. This sample comprises 160,000 or so clones, roughly nine tenths of them detected only once. The ten largest clonotypes hold approximately 2% of the sample.

The receptor chain draws on TRBV23-1 and TRBJ1-2, with TRBD1 as a weak D call on 6 bases. TRBV23-1 qualifies as an ORF whose function is uncertain. The sample consisted of peripheral blood, taken on day 0 of AZD1222 vaccination. The sequence was collected from an adult in good health. CDR3 region: CASRPTNGTKYGYTF. The sequence in DNA is TGCGCCAGCAGACCCACAAACGGGACAAAGTATGGCTACACCTTC.